This is a list of T cell receptor beta chains from one sample in a study of Tregs in tolerant kidney transplant recipients. Measured with immunoSEQ multiplex PCR; TCRdb has only the in-frame clones, and not every one. Of fewer than 60,000 clones listed, about nine tenths are singletons. The material was CD8+ T cells from blood (PBMCs), obtained 24 months after the transplant. The receptor source for this set is a human patient who received a combined kidney and bone marrow transplant. The graft donor may have given rise to some T cells. The CDR3 runs from the conserved cysteine through the conserved F or W. The D gene is left open where the match is weak. Rows give clone size only sometimes, using once, few, many, or a class for an expanded clone.

V	J	D	size	length	DNA	CDR3
TRBV30	TRBJ2-3	TRBD1	NA	16	TGTGCCTGGAACGACGGGACAGGGGGACTCTCAGATACGCAGTATTTT	CAWNDGTGGLSDTQYF
TRBV11-2	TRBJ2-3	NA	NA	12	TGTGCCAGCAGCTTAGATGGCACCGCAGGGTATTTT	CASSLDGTAGYF
TRBV4-3	TRBJ2-3	TRBD2	NA	16	TGCGCCAGCAGCCATGACCTTAGCGGGGGCACAGATACGCAGTATTTT	CASSHDLSGGTDTQYF
TRBV5-6	TRBJ1-6	NA	once	14	TGTGCCAGCAGCTTGACAGGAATGGGCTCACCCCTCCACTTT	CASSLTGMGSPLHF
TRBV9	TRBJ1-2	TRBD1	NA	17	TGTGCCAGCAGCGCTAGGACAGGGACGACAGCTAACTATGGCTACACCTTC	CASSARTGTTANYGYTF
TRBV2	TRBJ1-2	NA	once	14	TGTGCCAGCAGTGAGGGGGCCGTGGTCTATGGCTACACCTTC	CASSEGAVVYGYTF
TRBV28	TRBJ1-2	NA	NA	13	TGTGCCAGCAGTTTGGGGCAAGCCCATGGCTACACCTTC	CASSLGQAHGYTF
TRBV27	TRBJ2-1	TRBD2	NA	15	TGTGCCAGCAGTTTAGGAGCGGGGGGGCACAATGAGCAGTTCTTC	CASSLGAGGHNEQFF
TRBV4-1	TRBJ2-4	NA	NA	15	TGCGCCAGCAGCCAATACAGGTGGATGGGAAACATTCAGTACTTC	CASSQYRWMGNIQYF
TRBV27	TRBJ1-6	NA	NA	13	TGTGCCAGCAGTACCCAACAGAATTCCCCCCTCCACTTT	CASSTQQNSPLHF
TRBV5-6	TRBJ2-2	NA	NA	15	TGTGCCAGCAGCTTGGTTCGCGCGGCCACCGGGGAGCTGTTTTTT	CASSLVRAATGELFF
TRBV28	TRBJ2-5	NA	NA	15	TGTGCCAGCAGTTTCCCCAGGGCAGGAAAAGAGACCCAGTACTTC	CASSFPRAGKETQYF
TRBV13	TRBJ2-6	TRBD1	NA	20	TGTGCCAGCAGCTTAATCAAGGGGGCGCTTTCAGGCTCTGGGGCCAACGTCCTGACTTTC	CASSLIKGALSGSGANVLTF
TRBV19	TRBJ1-1	NA	NA	14	TGTGCCAGTACTCCAAATAGGGGTAACACTGAAGCTTTCTTT	CASTPNRGNTEAFF
TRBV19	TRBJ2-2	TRBD2	NA	15	TGTGCCAGTAACGTCGGGAGGGCCTCGTCGGGGGAGCTGTTTTTT	CASNVGRASSGELFF
TRBV27	TRBJ2-2	NA	NA	15	TGTGCCAGCAGCCTCACAGGGTCGAACACCGGGGAGCTGTTTTTT	CASSLTGSNTGELFF
TRBV27	TRBJ2-7	TRBD2	NA	16	TGTGCCAGCAGTCCCGGAGAAGGGGAGGGCCTCTACGAGCAGTACTTC	CASSPGEGEGLYEQYF
TRBV30	TRBJ1-1	TRBD1	NA	13	TGTGCCTGGAGTAGCATCCAGGGGGCTGAAGCTTTCTTT	CAWSSIQGAEAFF
TRBV7-9	TRBJ2-7	NA	NA	12	TGTGCCAGCAGCTTAGGAACTAACGAGCAGTACTTC	CASSLGTNEQYF
TRBV5-3	TRBJ2-2	TRBD1	NA	15	TGTGCCAGAAGCTTCGGGACAGGGGGCGGGGTGGGGCTGTTTTTT	CARSFGTGGGVGLFF
TRBV6-5	TRBJ2-2	NA	NA	13	TGTGCCAGCAAGAGCATAAACACCGGGGAGCTGTTTTTT	CASKSINTGELFF
TRBV11-3	TRBJ2-1	TRBD2	NA	16	TGTGCCAGCAGCTCAGGCGGGAGGTTCTCCTACAATGAGCAGTTCTTC	CASSSGGRFSYNEQFF
TRBV4-1	TRBJ2-1	TRBD2	NA	17	TGCGCCAGCAGCCAAGAGTTCGGCGGGGGGCCCTACAATGAGCAGTTCTTC	CASSQEFGGGPYNEQFF
TRBV5-8	TRBJ2-7	NA	NA	14	TGTGCCAGCCCTTCGGAGGTGAGCATCTACGAGCAGTACTTC	CASPSEVSIYEQYF
TRBV30	TRBJ2-1	TRBD2	NA	16	TGTGCCTGGAGTGTACTGGGACTAGCGGGGGGAAGGGAGCAGTTCTTC	CAWSVLGLAGGREQFF
TRBV9	TRBJ2-7	NA	once	14	TGTGCCAGCAGCGCAAACAGTCAGGGGTACGAGCAGTACTTC	CASSANSQGYEQYF
TRBV27	TRBJ1-4	NA	NA	14	TGTGCCAGCAGTTTATGGGGGGGAGCTGAAAAACTGTTTTTT	CASSLWGGAEKLFF
TRBV6-9	TRBJ1-4	NA	once	22	TGTGCCAGCAGTTATGAGGTGGGCAGCCGGACATGCGCCCCTGCAACTAATGAAAAACTGTTTTTT	CASSYEVGSRTCAPATNEKLFF
TRBV9	TRBJ1-1	NA	NA	13	TGTGCCAGCAGCCCCAGGGTCCCCACTGAAGCTTTCTTT	CASSPRVPTEAFF
TRBV19	TRBJ1-1	NA	NA	12	TGTGCCAGTAGCCCTCGCGACAGTGAAGCTTTCTTT	CASSPRDSEAFF
TRBV27	TRBJ1-5	NA	few	15	TGTGCCAGCAGGAATCTCGCAGGGCTCGATCAGCCCCAGCATTTT	CASRNLAGLDQPQHF
TRBV4-2	TRBJ2-7	NA	NA	15	TGTGCCAGCAGCCAAGACCTCAGGGAAATGGACGAGCAGTACTTC	CASSQDLREMDEQYF
TRBV6-5	TRBJ1-1	NA	NA	13	TGTGCCAGCAGGCTGGGCACTAACACTGAAGCTTTCTTT	CASRLGTNTEAFF
TRBV30	TRBJ1-5	TRBD1	NA	15	TGTGCCTGGACCGGGACAGTTAATAGCAATCAGCCCCAGCATTTT	CAWTGTVNSNQPQHF
TRBV9	TRBJ1-3	NA	NA	17	TGTGCCAGCAGCGTAGCCCTCCTTCCTATCTCTGGAAACACCATATATTTT	CASSVALLPISGNTIYF
TRBV18	TRBJ2-1	TRBD2	NA	23	TGTGCCAGCTCACCAGCGCGTCTGGCACCCGGTGGACTAGCGGGAGGGAGATTGAATGAGCAGTTCTTC	CASSPARLAPGGLAGGRLNEQFF
TRBV4-3	TRBJ2-7	NA	NA	15	TGCGCCAGCAGCCCAGTCCAAAGCGGATCCTACGAGCAGTACTTC	CASSPVQSGSYEQYF
TRBV28	TRBJ2-3	NA	NA	16	TGTGCCAGCAGTTCACGGACCGGGATACCGTTTCGTACGCAGTATTTT	CASSSRTGIPFRTQYF
TRBV6-5	TRBJ2-1	NA	NA	13	TGTGCCAGCAGACTAACAGGGTCCGATGAGCAGTTCTTC	CASRLTGSDEQFF
TRBV18	TRBJ1-4	NA	few	11	TGTGCCAGCTCACCTCAGGGAAAACTGTTTTTT	CASSPQGKLFF
TRBV10-2	TRBJ2-7	TRBD1	NA	15	TGCGCCAGCAGTGAATCGACAGGGGGCCACGAGGAGCAGTACTTC	CASSESTGGHEEQYF
TRBV4-1	TRBJ1-3	NA	once	15	TGCGCCAGCAGCCAAGACAGGGGAGTTGGAAACACCATATATTTT	CASSQDRGVGNTIYF
TRBV5-3	TRBJ2-5	NA	NA	14	TGTGCCAGAAGCTTGGGGCAGGGGCAAGAGACCCAGTACTTC	CARSLGQGQETQYF
TRBV6-4	TRBJ2-2	TRBD1	NA	14	TGTGCCAGCAGTGAAGGGGGCGGCACCGGGGAGCTGTTTTTT	CASSEGGGTGELFF